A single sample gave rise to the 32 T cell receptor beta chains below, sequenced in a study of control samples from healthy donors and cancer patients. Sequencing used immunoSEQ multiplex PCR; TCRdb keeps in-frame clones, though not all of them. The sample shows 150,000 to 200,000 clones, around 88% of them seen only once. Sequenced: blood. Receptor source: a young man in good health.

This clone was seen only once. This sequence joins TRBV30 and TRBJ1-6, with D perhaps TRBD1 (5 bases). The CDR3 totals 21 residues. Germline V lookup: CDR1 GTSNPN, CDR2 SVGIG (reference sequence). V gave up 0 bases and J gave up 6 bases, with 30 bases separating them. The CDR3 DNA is TGTGCCTGGAGTGTTATTGGTTCGGGACGAGGGAGCCGATTTAGTAATTCACCCCTCCACTTT. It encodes CAWSVIGSGRGSRFSNSPLHF.

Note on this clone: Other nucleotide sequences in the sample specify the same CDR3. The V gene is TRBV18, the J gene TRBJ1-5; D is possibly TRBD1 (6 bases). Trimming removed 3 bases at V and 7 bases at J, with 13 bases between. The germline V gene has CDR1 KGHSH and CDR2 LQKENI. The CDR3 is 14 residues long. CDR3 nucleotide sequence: TGTGCCAGCTCACCGTGGGGGGCTGGCCAGCCCCAGCATTTT. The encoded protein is CASSPWGAGQPQHF. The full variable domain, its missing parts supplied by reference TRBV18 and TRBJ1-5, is NAGVMQNPRHLVRRRGQEARLRCSPMKGHSHVYWYRQLPEEGLKFMVYLQKENIIDESGMPKERFSAEFPKEGPSILRIQQVVRGDSAAYFCASSPWGAGQPQHFGDGTRLSIL.

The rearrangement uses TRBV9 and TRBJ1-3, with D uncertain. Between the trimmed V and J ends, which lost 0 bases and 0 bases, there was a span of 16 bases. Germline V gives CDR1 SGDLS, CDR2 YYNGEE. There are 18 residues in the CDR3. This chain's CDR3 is CASSVATNNVGSGNTIYF. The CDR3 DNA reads TGTGCCAGCAGCGTAGCTACGAACAATGTGGGCTCTGGAAACACCATATATTTT.

The DNA for the CDR3 is TGTGCCAGCAGCCTAGGACTAGCGGGCGAGATCTCCTACGAGCAGTACTTC. This sequence encodes CASSLGLAGEISYEQYF. This chain uses TRBV4-2 with TRBJ2-7; 11 positions match TRBD2. The CDR3 is 17 residues long. The V and J ends lost 4 bases and 0 bases, in that order; junction bases with no gene match: 8. CDR1 is LGHNA, CDR2 YNFKEQ, per germline.

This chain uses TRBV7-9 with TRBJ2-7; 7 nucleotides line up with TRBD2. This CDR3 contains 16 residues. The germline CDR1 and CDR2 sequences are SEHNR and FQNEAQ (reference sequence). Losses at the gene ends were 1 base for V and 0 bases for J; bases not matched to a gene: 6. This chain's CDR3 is CASSLGLRGYSYEQYF. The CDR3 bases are TGTGCCAGCAGCTTAGGTCTGCGGGGGTACTCCTACGAGCAGTACTTC.

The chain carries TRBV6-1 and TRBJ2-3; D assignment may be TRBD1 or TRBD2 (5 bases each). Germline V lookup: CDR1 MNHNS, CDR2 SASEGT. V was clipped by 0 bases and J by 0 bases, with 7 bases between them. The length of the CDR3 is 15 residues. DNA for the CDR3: TGTGCCAGCAGTGAAGCGGGGGAGAGCACAGATACGCAGTATTTT. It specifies CASSEAGESTDTQYF.

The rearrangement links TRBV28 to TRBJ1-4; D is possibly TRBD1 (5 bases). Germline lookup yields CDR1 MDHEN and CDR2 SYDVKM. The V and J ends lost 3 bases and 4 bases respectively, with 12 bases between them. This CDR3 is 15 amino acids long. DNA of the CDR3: TGTGCCAGCAGTTTCAAAGGGGTCGGTAATGAAAAACTGTTTTTT. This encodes CASSFKGVGNEKLFF.

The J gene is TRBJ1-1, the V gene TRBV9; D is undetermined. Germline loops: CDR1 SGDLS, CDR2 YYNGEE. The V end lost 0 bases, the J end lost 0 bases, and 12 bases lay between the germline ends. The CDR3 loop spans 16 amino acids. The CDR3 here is CASSVDGYGLNTEAFF. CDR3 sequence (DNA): TGTGCCAGCAGCGTAGATGGGTACGGATTGAACACTGAAGCTTTCTTT.

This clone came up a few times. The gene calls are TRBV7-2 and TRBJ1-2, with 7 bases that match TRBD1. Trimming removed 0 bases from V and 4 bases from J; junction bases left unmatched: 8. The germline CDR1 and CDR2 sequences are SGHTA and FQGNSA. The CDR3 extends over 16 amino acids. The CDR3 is CASSLAQGGQTYGYTF. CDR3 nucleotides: TGTGCCAGCAGCTTAGCGCAGGGGGGACAGACCTATGGCTACACCTTC.

The CDR3 DNA reads TGTGCCAGCAGCTCGGGGGGGGATGAGCAGTTCTTC. Translation gives CASSSGGDEQFF. V is TRBV6-6 and J is TRBJ2-1; 8 bases fit TRBD2. This CDR3 is 12 amino acids long. Per germline, CDR1 MNHNY and CDR2 SVGAGI (reference sequence). V trimming: 6 bases; J trimming: 8 bases; junction bases outside the gene matches: 3.

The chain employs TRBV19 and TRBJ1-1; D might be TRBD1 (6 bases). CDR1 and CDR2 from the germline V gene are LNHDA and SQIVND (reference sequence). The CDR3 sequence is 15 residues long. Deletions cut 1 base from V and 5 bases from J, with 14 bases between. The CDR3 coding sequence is TGTGCCAGTAGTATAGTGAACAGGGCGAAAACTGAAGCTTTCTTT. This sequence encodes CASSIVNRAKTEAFF.

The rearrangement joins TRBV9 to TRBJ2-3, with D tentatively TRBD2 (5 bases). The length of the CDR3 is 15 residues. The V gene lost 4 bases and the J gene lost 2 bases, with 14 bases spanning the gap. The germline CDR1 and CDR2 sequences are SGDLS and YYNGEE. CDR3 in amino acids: CASSYSAAITDTQYF. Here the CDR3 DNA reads TGTGCCAGCAGCTATTCAGCGGCTATCACAGATACGCAGTATTTT. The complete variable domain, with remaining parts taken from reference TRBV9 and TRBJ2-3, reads DSGVTQTPKHLITATGQRVTLRCSPRSGDLSVYWYQQSLDQGLQFLIQYYNGEERAKGNILERFSAQQFPDLHSELNLSSLELGDSALYFCASSYSAAITDTQYFGPGTRLTVL.

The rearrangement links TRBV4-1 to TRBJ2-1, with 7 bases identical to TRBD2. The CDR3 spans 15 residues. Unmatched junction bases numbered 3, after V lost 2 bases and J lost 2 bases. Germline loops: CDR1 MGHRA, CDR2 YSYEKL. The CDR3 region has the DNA TGCGCCAGCAGCCAATCTAGCGGACCCTACAATGAGCAGTTCTTC. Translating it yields CASSQSSGPYNEQFF.

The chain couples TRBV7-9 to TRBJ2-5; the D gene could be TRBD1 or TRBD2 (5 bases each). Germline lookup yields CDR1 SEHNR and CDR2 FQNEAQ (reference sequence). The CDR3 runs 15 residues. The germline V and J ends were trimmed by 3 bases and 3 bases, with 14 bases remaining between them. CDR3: CASSLIPGQEETQYF. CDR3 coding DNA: TGTGCCAGCAGCTTGATTCCGGGGCAAGAAGAGACCCAGTACTTC.

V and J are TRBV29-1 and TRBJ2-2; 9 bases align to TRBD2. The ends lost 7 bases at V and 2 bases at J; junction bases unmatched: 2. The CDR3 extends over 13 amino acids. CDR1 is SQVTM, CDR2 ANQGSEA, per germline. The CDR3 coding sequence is TGCAGCGCGACTAGCGGTAACACCGGGGAGCTGTTTTTT. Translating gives CSATSGNTGELFF.

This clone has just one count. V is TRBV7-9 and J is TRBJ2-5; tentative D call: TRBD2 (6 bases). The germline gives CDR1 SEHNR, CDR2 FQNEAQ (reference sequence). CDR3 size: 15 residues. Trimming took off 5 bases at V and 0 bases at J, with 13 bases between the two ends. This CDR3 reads CASSQGTSYQETQYF. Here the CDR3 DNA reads TGTGCCAGCAGCCAAGGGACTTCGTACCAAGAGACCCAGTACTTC.

CDR3 bases: TGCGCCAGCAGCCATGACAGGGGTAGCACAGATACGCAGTATTTT. It yields the protein CASSHDRGSTDTQYF. The chain has TRBV4-1 and TRBJ2-3; 8 bases align to TRBD1. CDR1 and CDR2 from the germline V gene are MGHRA and YSYEKL. CDR3 length equals 15 residues. Losses at the gene ends were 3 bases for V and 0 bases for J; bases not matched to a gene: 2.

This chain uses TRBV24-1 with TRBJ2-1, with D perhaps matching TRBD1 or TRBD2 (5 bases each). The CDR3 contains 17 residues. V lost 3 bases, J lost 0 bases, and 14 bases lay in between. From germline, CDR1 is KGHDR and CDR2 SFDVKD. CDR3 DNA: TGTGCCACCAGTGATGGGGGTTCAGGTGACTCCTACAATGAGCAGTTCTTC. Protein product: CATSDGGSGDSYNEQFF.

Written as DNA, the CDR3 is TGTGCCAGCAGCAGGGGGGGCCGGTACGAGCAGTACTTC. It translates to CASSRGGRYEQYF. J is TRBJ2-7 and V is TRBV3-1 (or the pseudogene TRBV3-2); D is possibly TRBD2 (7 bases). V was clipped by 5 bases and J by 4 bases, with 12 bases between them. The germline CDR1 and CDR2 sequences are LGHDT and YNNKEL (reference sequence). CDR3 length: 13 residues.

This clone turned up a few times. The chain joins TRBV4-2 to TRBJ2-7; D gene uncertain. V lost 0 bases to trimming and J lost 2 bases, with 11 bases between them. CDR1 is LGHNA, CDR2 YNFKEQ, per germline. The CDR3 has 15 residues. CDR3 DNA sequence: TGTGCCAGCAGCCAAGAATTTCCGGGCCCCTACGAGCAGTACTTC. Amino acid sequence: CASSQEFPGPYEQYF.

Here the CDR3 DNA reads TGTGCCAGCAGTTATATATTGAGGGGGAGCGGTCCCTACGAGCAGTACTTC. Residues: CASSYILRGSGPYEQYF. The V gene is TRBV28, the J gene TRBJ2-7; possible D gene TRBD1, 6 bases. The CDR3 is 17 amino acids. The germline V gene encodes CDR1 MDHEN and CDR2 SYDVKM. Trimming removed 4 bases from V and 2 bases from J, with 21 bases in between.

This CDR3 reads CASSTFGTSGGAYEQYF. CDR3 bases: TGTGCCAGTAGTACCTTTGGGACTAGCGGGGGGGCCTACGAGCAGTACTTC. The V gene is TRBV19, the J gene TRBJ2-7; TRBD2 matches 16 bases. The germline CDR1 and CDR2 sequences are LNHDA and SQIVND (reference sequence). The CDR3 has 17 residues. The V gene end was trimmed by 4 bases and the J gene end by 2 bases; junction bases not matched to a gene: 5.

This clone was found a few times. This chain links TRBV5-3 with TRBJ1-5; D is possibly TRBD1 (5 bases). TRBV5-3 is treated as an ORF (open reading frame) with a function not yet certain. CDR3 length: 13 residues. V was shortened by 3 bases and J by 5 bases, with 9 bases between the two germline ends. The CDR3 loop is CARSCGGDQPQHF. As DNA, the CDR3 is TGTGCCAGAAGCTGCGGAGGGGATCAGCCCCAGCATTTT.

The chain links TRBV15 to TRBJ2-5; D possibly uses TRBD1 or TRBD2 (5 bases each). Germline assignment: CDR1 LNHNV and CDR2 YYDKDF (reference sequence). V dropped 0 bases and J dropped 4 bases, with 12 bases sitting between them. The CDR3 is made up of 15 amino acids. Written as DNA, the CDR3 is TGTGCCACCAGCAGAGACACCGGGACGTTAGAGACCCAGTACTTC. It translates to CATSRDTGTLETQYF.

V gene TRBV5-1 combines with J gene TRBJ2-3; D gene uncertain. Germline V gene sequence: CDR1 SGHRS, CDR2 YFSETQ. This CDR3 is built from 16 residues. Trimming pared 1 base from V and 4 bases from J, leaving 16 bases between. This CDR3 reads CASSLSRYMGSDTQYF. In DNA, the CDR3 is TGCGCCAGCAGCTTGAGCAGGTACATGGGGTCAGATACGCAGTATTTT.

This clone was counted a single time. The CDR3 sequence is CASRGGDNTGELFF. DNA of the CDR3: TGTGCCAGTCGCGGGGGGGACAACACCGGGGAGCTGTTTTTT. The chain is built from TRBV7-2 and TRBJ2-2; 9 nucleotides line up with TRBD2. The germline gives CDR1 SGHTA, CDR2 FQGNSA. This CDR3 region has 14 residues. The J segment lost 2 bases and the V segment lost 9 bases, leaving 4 bases of the junction unmatched.

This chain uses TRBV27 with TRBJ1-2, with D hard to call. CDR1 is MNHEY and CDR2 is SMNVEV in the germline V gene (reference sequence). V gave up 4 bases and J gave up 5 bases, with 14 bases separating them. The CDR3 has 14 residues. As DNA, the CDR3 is TGTGCCAGCAGTTCCCTGGGGAGCCATTATGGCTACACCTTC. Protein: CASSSLGSHYGYTF.

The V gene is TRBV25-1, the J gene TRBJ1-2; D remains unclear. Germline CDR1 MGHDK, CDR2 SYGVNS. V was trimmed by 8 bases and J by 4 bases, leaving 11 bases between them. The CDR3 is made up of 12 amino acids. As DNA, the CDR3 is TGTGCCAGCGCCGACACCTTCTATGGCTACACCTTC. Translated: CASADTFYGYTF.

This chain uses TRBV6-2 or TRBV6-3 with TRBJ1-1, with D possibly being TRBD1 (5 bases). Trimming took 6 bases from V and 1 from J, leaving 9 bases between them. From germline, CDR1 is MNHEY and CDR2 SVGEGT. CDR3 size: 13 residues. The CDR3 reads CASSDSQNTEAFF. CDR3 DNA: TGTGCCAGCAGCGACAGCCAGAACACTGAAGCTTTCTTT.

The CDR3 loop is CASKPLGTEAFF. CDR3 nucleotide sequence: TGTGCCAGCAAACCTTTGGGCACTGAAGCTTTCTTT. V is TRBV2 and J is TRBJ1-1; D unresolved. The CDR3 consists of 12 residues. Trimming removed 7 bases at V and 4 bases at J, with 10 bases between. CDR1 SNHLY and CDR2 FYNNEI come from the germline V gene. Full variable domain (remainder filled in from reference TRBV2 and TRBJ1-1): EPEVTQTPSHQVTQMGQEVILRCVPISNHLYFYWYRQILGQKVEFLVSFYNNEISEKSEIFDDQFSVERPDGSNFTLKIRSTKLEDSAMYFCASKPLGTEAFFGQGTRLTVV.

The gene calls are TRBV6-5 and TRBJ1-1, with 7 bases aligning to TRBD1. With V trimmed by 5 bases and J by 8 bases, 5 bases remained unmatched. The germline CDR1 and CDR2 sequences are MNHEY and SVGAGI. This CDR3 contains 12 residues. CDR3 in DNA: TGTGCCAGCAGTCCCGCGACAGGGGAAGCTTTCTTT. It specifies CASSPATGEAFF.

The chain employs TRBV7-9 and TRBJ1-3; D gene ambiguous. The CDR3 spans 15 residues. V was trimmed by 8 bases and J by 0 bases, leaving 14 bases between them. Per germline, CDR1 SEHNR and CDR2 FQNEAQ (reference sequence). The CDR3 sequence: CASRDDAGSGNTIYF. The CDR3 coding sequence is TGTGCCAGCCGCGATGATGCGGGCTCTGGAAACACCATATATTTT.